This T cell receptor beta chain comes out of a study of control samples from healthy donors and cancer patients (dated by TCRdb to 2019 to 2021). As concerns this clone: No cognate antigen has been identified for it. The input lacks base qualities; no much larger clone sits a single base away.

Receptors were amplified or captured by the immunoSEQ multiplex PCR assay. The table was pulled from immuneACCESS by TCRdb, which kept in-frame rearrangements only. Such tables lose some clones; where checked, under half of the loss comes from unresolved V genes, and the rest has no known cause. In all, the sample holds roughly 370,000 clones, and approximately 92% of those were seen once. The top ten clones comprise around 6.4% of the sample. CDR1 LNHDA and CDR2 SQIVND were looked up in the germline V gene (reference sequence). The V end gives up 6 bases and the J end 3 bases, leaving 1 base in the junction not matched to a gene. The CDR3 contains 14 residues, cysteine and phenylalanine counted. Of the read, only the CDR3 DNA is kept; its 42 bases are in frame from base 1.

Sequenced material: PBMCs. This sequence uses TRBV19 and TRBJ2-7; TRBD2 aligns with 14 central bases. The clonotype comes from a man between 40 and 49 years old with head and neck cancer. The bases are TGTGCCAGTAGAGGACTAGCGGGGGGCTACGAGCAGTACTTC. It is translated as CASRGLAGGYEQYF.